Listed below are T cell receptor beta chains from one sample, sequenced in a study of shared clonotypes between healthy human individuals. Repertoires were generated with immunoSEQ multiplex PCR, while TCRdb's copy carries only in-frame clones and drops some. Here the sample spans more than 2,000,000 clones, approximately 92% being singletons. The sequencing sample was made of naive CD4+ T cells sorted from blood. These receptors were taken from a man younger than 30 in good health. CDR3s include the opening cysteine and the closing phenylalanine or tryptophan. Each record gives: V gene, J gene, D gene, clone size, CDR3 protein, CDR3 DNA. The D gene is left open where the match is weak. The size entry is marked missing in some rows and otherwise reads once, few, many or a size class.

TRBV27	TRBJ1-2	NA	NA	CASSLRANYGYTF	TGTGCCAGCAGTTTAAGGGCCAACTATGGCTACACCTTC
TRBV6-1	TRBJ1-1	NA	NA	CASILGNIEAFF	TGTGCCAGCATATTGGGGAATATTGAAGCTTTCTTT
TRBV5-1	TRBJ2-7	TRBD1	NA	CASSFDRGGSTYEQYF	TGCGCCAGCAGCTTTGACAGGGGAGGCTCGACCTACGAGCAGTACTTC
TRBV18	TRBJ1-3	NA	NA	CASSPDLTSGNTIYF	TGTGCCAGCTCACCTGACCTAACATCTGGAAACACCATATATTTT
TRBV2	TRBJ2-1	TRBD2	NA	CVLSGGAGNEQFF	TGTGTCTTAAGCGGGGGTGCGGGGAATGAGCAGTTCTTC
TRBV19	TRBJ2-6	NA	NA	CASSIVPGSGANVLTF	TGTGCCAGTAGTATAGTCCCGGGGTCTGGGGCCAACGTCCTGACTTTC
TRBV6-1	TRBJ1-2	NA	NA	CASSLAGEADGYTF	TGTGCCAGCTCCCTAGCAGGGGAGGCGGATGGCTACACCTTC
TRBV27	TRBJ2-2	TRBD1	NA	CASSAQGAISGELFF	TGTGCCAGCAGCGCACAGGGGGCTATATCCGGGGAGCTGTTTTTT
TRBV5-1	TRBJ2-7	NA	NA	CASSFEGRGYEQYF	TGCGCCAGCAGCTTCGAAGGCAGGGGCTACGAGCAGTACTTC
TRBV27	TRBJ1-5	TRBD1	NA	CASSPLDRVNQPQHF	TGTGCCAGCAGTCCCCTGGACAGGGTGAATCAGCCCCAGCATTTT
TRBV2	TRBJ2-1	NA	NA	CASSAGQGPYNEQFF	TGTGCCAGCAGCGCGGGGCAGGGCCCCTACAATGAGCAGTTCTTC
TRBV5-1	TRBJ2-7	NA	once	CASSQLTGYEQYF	TGCGCCAGCAGCCAACTTACAGGGTACGAGCAGTACTTC
TRBV4-1	TRBJ1-2	NA	once	CASSQEDRNYGYTF	TGCGCCAGCAGCCAAGAGGACAGAAACTATGGCTACACCTTC
TRBV5-1	TRBJ2-2	NA	NA	CASSLGGNTGELFF	TGCGCCAGCAGCTTGGGGGGGAACACCGGGGAGCTGTTTTTT
TRBV19	TRBJ2-2	NA	NA	CASSIRQTNTGELFF	TGTGCCAGTAGTATTCGGCAGACGAACACCGGGGAGCTGTTTTTT
TRBV18	TRBJ1-1	TRBD1	NA	CASSPGQGPSGAFF	TGTGCCAGCTCACCCGGACAGGGCCCCTCGGGGGCTTTCTTT
TRBV9	TRBJ1-6	NA	NA	CASSVAPGTDNSPLHF	TGTGCCAGCAGCGTAGCCCCAGGGACTGATAATTCACCCCTCCACTTT
TRBV28	TRBJ1-1	NA	NA	CASSLREISEAFF	TGTGCCAGCAGTTTAAGGGAAATCAGTGAAGCTTTCTTT
TRBV14	TRBJ2-7	NA	NA	CASSRRAGKRAYEQYF	TGTGCCAGCAGCCGGAGGGCAGGGAAACGGGCCTACGAGCAGTACTTC
TRBV18	TRBJ1-4	TRBD1	NA	CASSPGTGGNEKLFF	TGTGCCAGCTCACCTGGGACAGGGGGCAATGAAAAACTGTTTTTT
TRBV7-9	TRBJ2-5	NA	NA	CASSLGIGETQYF	TGTGCCAGCAGCTTAGGGATCGGGGAGACCCAGTACTTC
TRBV6-1	TRBJ2-2	NA	NA	CASREGVVTGELFF	TGTGCCAGCCGAGAAGGGGTGGTAACCGGGGAGCTGTTTTTT
TRBV28	TRBJ2-7	TRBD1	NA	CASIGETGVSEQYF	TGTGCCAGCATTGGGGAGACAGGGGTTTCCGAGCAGTACTTC
TRBV19	TRBJ2-5	TRBD1	NA	CASSIGGQVFQETQYF	TGTGCCAGTAGTATTGGAGGACAGGTGTTCCAAGAGACCCAGTACTTC
TRBV6-5	TRBJ1-5	NA	few	CASSRGGNQPQHF	TGTGCCAGCAGTCGGGGAGGGAATCAGCCCCAGCATTTT
TRBV28	TRBJ2-7	TRBD2	NA	CASSTPSGGSYEQYF	TGTGCCAGCAGTACCCCCAGCGGGGGGTCCTACGAGCAGTACTTC
TRBV18	TRBJ1-1	NA	NA	CASSVAGVTEAFF	TGTGCCAGCTCAGTAGCAGGGGTCACTGAAGCTTTCTTT
TRBV6-1	TRBJ1-1	NA	NA	CASTTAVGAEAFF	TGTGCCAGCACCACAGCGGTAGGGGCTGAAGCTTTCTTT
TRBV4-1	TRBJ1-4	TRBD1	NA	CASGPGGTATNEKLFF	TGCGCCAGCGGACCAGGGGGTACAGCAACTAATGAAAAACTGTTTTTT
TRBV30	TRBJ1-1	NA	NA	CAWREGGGAAEAFF	TGTGCCTGGAGGGAAGGCGGGGGCGCCGCTGAAGCTTTCTTT
TRBV5-1	TRBJ1-6	NA	NA	CASSSDPPNSPLHF	TGCGCCAGCAGCTCGGACCCCCCGAATTCACCCCTCCACTTT
TRBV6-4	TRBJ1-1	NA	NA	CASSLQVNTEAFF	TGTGCCAGCAGTCTACAGGTGAACACTGAAGCTTTCTTT
TRBV11-2	TRBJ2-2	TRBD1	NA	CASGRDRGQRGNTGELFF	TGTGCCAGCGGACGGGACAGGGGCCAGCGAGGGAACACCGGGGAGCTGTTTTTT
TRBV30	TRBJ2-1	NA	NA	CAWSVTGGTGQFF	TGTGCCTGGAGTGTTACGGGCGGCACGGGGCAGTTCTTC
TRBV11-2	TRBJ2-1	TRBD2	NA	CASSAGTSDVLTFF	TGTGCCAGCAGCGCCGGGACTAGCGACGTTTTAACGTTCTTC
TRBV18	TRBJ1-5	TRBD1	NA	CASSTETGTANQPQHF	TGTGCCAGCTCAACCGAGACAGGGACAGCAAATCAGCCCCAGCATTTT
TRBV11-2	TRBJ2-7	NA	NA	CASSLLAAEQYF	TGTGCCAGCAGCCTCCTGGCAGCCGAGCAGTACTTC
TRBV6-6	TRBJ1-6	NA	NA	CASSYSEDSPLHF	TGTGCCAGCAGTTACTCTGAGGATTCACCCCTCCACTTT
TRBV5-1	TRBJ1-4	NA	NA	CASSSSNGVNEKLFF	TGCGCCAGCAGCTCGTCCAACGGGGTTAATGAAAAACTGTTTTTT
TRBV6-1	TRBJ1-5	NA	NA	CASRAGTLNQPQHF	TGTGCCAGCAGGGCCGGGACACTCAATCAGCCCCAGCATTTT
TRBV5-1	TRBJ1-1	NA	NA	CASSLFQGKVNTEAFF	TGCGCCAGCAGCTTGTTTCAGGGCAAGGTAAACACTGAAGCTTTCTTT
TRBV21-1	TRBJ2-1	NA	NA	CASSTMNEQFF	TGTGCCAGCAGCACGATGAATGAGCAGTTCTTC